This T cell receptor beta chain is drawn from a study of T-cell memory formation after mild COVID-19. About the study: Each donor largely had its own TCR clusters. Study-wide points: A balance of CD4 and CD8 characterized clones contracting day 15 to 85, whereas later expanders leaned CD4+. The pre-infection memory compartment contained some responding clones, suggesting cross-reactive memory joined.

V was clipped by 7 bases and J by 6 bases, with 13 bases between them. The CDR3 is 12 residues long. The germline gives CDR1 SGHTA, CDR2 FQGTGA. TCRdb called the 5' RACE reads again in MiXCR, with one record for every CDR3 protein. The table records 250,000 to 300,000 distinct CDR3 sequences, around 15% of them present only once. In regard to this clonotype: The antigen is unknown.

This sequence joins TRBV7-3 and TRBJ2-7, with D perhaps TRBD2 (6 bases). The specimen sequenced was PBMCs or a T cell subset sorted from them (not recorded which). The receptor was isolated from a young man who had mild COVID-19 (a few samples of this study predate the infection). Cell type and time point are not known. CDR3 residues: CASIPRDFEQYV. CDR3 nucleotide sequence: TGTGCCAGCATACCCCGGGACTTCGAGCAGTACGTC.